These T cell receptor beta chains were read from a single sample in a study of regulatory and conventional T cells in RAG deficiency. Sequencing was performed with immunoSEQ multiplex PCR; in TCRdb, only in-frame clones are kept and a portion is missing. This sample has about 12,000 clones, with 85% to 95% found just once. These data also formed part of another study, on regulatory T cells.

The sample was CD4+ effector T cells sorted from blood. All receptors come from a human donor in good health. Both conserved end residues are part of each CDR3. Fields, in order: J gene, V gene, D gene, clone size, CDR3 length, CDR3 DNA, CDR3 protein. A D gene is named only where the DNA matches it firmly. For some rows the clone size is stated as once, few or many, or as a class when expanded; others skip it.

>TRBJ1-2|TRBV29-1|TRBD1|.|15
TGCAGCGTTGAGAAGGGACAGGTCCTCGTCGATGGCTACACCTTC
CSVEKGQVLVDGYTF
>TRBJ1-3|TRBV6-5|TRBD1|.|15
TGTGCCAGCAGTTTGGGGACAGGGGGGGGAAACACCATATATTTT
CASSLGTGGGNTIYF
>TRBJ1-2|TRBV6-6|.|once|11
TGTGCCAGCAGTCCCCTCGAGGGCTACACCTTC
CASSPLEGYTF
>TRBJ2-7|TRBV5-4|.|.|14
TGTGCCAGCAGCGTGACCGGGACCCGCTACGAGCAGTACTTC
CASSVTGTRYEQYF
>TRBJ1-2|TRBV28|.|.|16
TGTGCCAGCAGACCCGGGACATACCAGGAGGACTATGGCTACACCTTC
CASRPGTYQEDYGYTF
>TRBJ2-1|TRBV6-1|.|.|12
TGTGCCAGCACCCTCGGTCATGGTGAGCAGTTCTTC
CASTLGHGEQFF
>TRBJ2-3|TRBV9|TRBD2|.|16
TGTGCCAGCAGCGTAGGTAGCGGGAGGGTTCCAGATACGCAGTATTTT
CASSVGSGRVPDTQYF
>TRBJ1-1|TRBV9|.|.|13
TGTGCCAGCAGCGCCGACACAAGGTCCGAAGCTTTCTTT
CASSADTRSEAFF
>TRBJ2-7|TRBV6-1|.|.|14
TGTGCCAGCAGTGAATCCCGGCACTCCTACGAGCAGTACTTC
CASSESRHSYEQYF
>TRBJ1-4|TRBV9|TRBD1|once|14
TGTGCCAGCAGCGTAGGGACAGGGAATGAAAAACTGTTTTTT
CASSVGTGNEKLFF
>TRBJ2-2|TRBV27|TRBD2|.|15
TGTGCCAGCAGTTTAACTAGCGGAAACACCGGGGAGCTGTTTTTT
CASSLTSGNTGELFF
>TRBJ2-3|TRBV5-6|.|.|14
TGTGCCAGCAGCTCCAGACTAGTAACAGATACGCAGTATTTT
CASSSRLVTDTQYF
>TRBJ2-5|TRBV19|.|.|14
TGTGCCAGTAGTGGACAGCTGGCTTCGAAGACCCAGTACTTC
CASSGQLASKTQYF
>TRBJ2-2|TRBV7-9|.|.|13
TGTGCCAGCAGCTCGGTAACCGCCGGGGAGCTGTTTTTT
CASSSVTAGELFF
>TRBJ2-3|TRBV10-3|.|.|13
TGTGCCACAAAACAGGACCCCGCGGGTACGCAGTATTTT
CATKQDPAGTQYF